A single sample is the source of the 11 T cell receptor beta chains below, sequenced in a study of T cell responses to AZD1222 COVID-19 vaccine. Generated by immunoSEQ multiplex PCR, the TCRdb table keeps only in-frame clones and is missing some. Of around 150,000 clones listed, 88% are singletons. Sample: peripheral blood, taken 28 days after the second AZD1222 dose. All receptors come from an adult who received the AZD1222 COVID-19 vaccine.

The V and J genes are TRBV18 and TRBJ1-1; D perhaps matches TRBD1 (5 bases). The CDR3 covers 15 residues. The V gene's germline CDR1 is KGHSH and CDR2 LQKENI. Trimming took off 6 bases at V and 1 base at J, with 15 bases between the two ends. CDR3 in DNA: TGTGCCAGCTCCCTCGGAATGGGGCAGAACACTGAAGCTTTCTTT. As protein: CASSLGMGQNTEAFF.

This clone was seen a handful of times. The chain joins TRBV10-3 to TRBJ2-7, with 9 positions matching TRBD2. The V and J ends lost 7 bases and 2 bases, in that order; junction bases with no gene match: 9. Germline V CDR1 and CDR2: ENHRY, SYGVKD. This CDR3 has 15 amino acids. CDR3 in amino acids: CAIKGSSGKPYEQYF. Here the CDR3 DNA reads TGTGCCATCAAGGGCTCTAGCGGGAAACCCTACGAGCAGTACTTC.

This sequence joins TRBV11-1 and TRBJ2-5; 12 positions agree with TRBD2. The V gene's germline CDR1 is SGHAT and CDR2 FQDESV (reference sequence). The CDR3 has 15 residues. Trimming cost V 4 bases and J 7 bases; bases outside gene matches: 7. CDR3 in amino acids: CASSSGLAGQLTQYF. The CDR3 coding sequence is TGTGCCAGCAGCTCCGGACTAGCGGGGCAATTGACCCAGTACTTC.

This sequence joins TRBV6-5 and TRBJ2-6; D gene ambiguous. Germline V gene sequence: CDR1 MNHEY, CDR2 SVGAGI. This CDR3 comprises 16 residues. V was cut by 0 bases and J by 4 bases, with 10 bases left in between. CDR3 residues: CASSYSKSQGANVLTF. In DNA, the CDR3 is TGTGCCAGCAGTTACTCGAAATCTCAGGGGGCCAACGTCCTGACTTTC.

This rearrangement joins TRBV19 to TRBJ1-3; unclear D gene. Germline V lookup: CDR1 LNHDA, CDR2 SQIVND (reference sequence). Trimming pared 5 bases from V and 10 bases from J, leaving 18 bases between. This CDR3 spans 14 amino acids. CDR3 nucleotide sequence: TGTGCCAGTAGTCCCACCCCACGGTTTCGGACCATATATTTT. Residues: CASSPTPRFRTIYF.

The chain recombines TRBV29-1 with TRBJ1-2, with D tentatively TRBD1 (6 bases). The CDR3 consists of 13 residues. The germline V and J ends were trimmed by 7 bases and 4 bases, with 16 bases remaining between them. Germline V gives CDR1 SQVTM, CDR2 ANQGSEA. The CDR3 protein is CSGTWGAGYGYTF. Written as DNA, the CDR3 is TGCAGCGGTACATGGGGGGCAGGCTATGGCTACACCTTC.

This clone was counted a few times. This chain connects TRBV2 to TRBJ2-1; D is unresolved. CDR1 SNHLY and CDR2 FYNNEI come from the germline V gene. This CDR3 is built from 15 residues. V dropped 7 bases and J dropped 5 bases, with 18 bases sitting between them. In nucleotides, the CDR3 is TGTGCCAGCAATCCAACCTCACAGCCCAACAATGAGCAGTTCTTC. Protein product: CASNPTSQPNNEQFF.

The gene calls are TRBV9 and TRBJ2-2; D uncertain. The germline V gene encodes CDR1 SGDLS and CDR2 YYNGEE. This CDR3 has 14 residues. Trimming stripped 0 bases from V and 4 bases from J, with 7 bases between. The CDR3 nucleotides read TGTGCCAGCAGCGTAGTGTCGGGCACCGGGGAGCTGTTTTTT. Amino acid sequence: CASSVVSGTGELFF. Full variable domain (rest looked up from reference TRBV9 and TRBJ2-2): DSGVTQTPKHLITATGQRVTLRCSPRSGDLSVYWYQQSLDQGLQFLIQYYNGEERAKGNILERFSAQQFPDLHSELNLSSLELGDSALYFCASSVVSGTGELFFGEGSRLTVL.

The J gene is TRBJ2-6, the V gene TRBV14; 7 positions match TRBD1. V lost 6 bases and J lost 0; bases outside the gene matches: 8. This CDR3 is built from 17 residues. The germline V gene has CDR1 SGHDN and CDR2 FVKESK. The CDR3 DNA sequence: TGTGCCAGCAGTTTCATGACAGGGATCTCTGGGGCCAACGTCCTGACTTTC. Translating gives CASSFMTGISGANVLTF.

The J gene is TRBJ1-5, the V gene TRBV6-5; 7 bases agree with TRBD1. The CDR3 consists of 14 residues. The germline V gene encodes CDR1 MNHEY and CDR2 SVGAGI. Trimming took 6 bases from V and 7 from J; bases not matched to a gene: 9. In nucleotides, the CDR3 is TGTGCCAGCAGAGGGGGCAGGGAGGGCCAGCCCCAGCATTTT. Residues: CASRGGREGQPQHF.

The chain carries TRBV10-3 and TRBJ1-6; no reliable D call. The CDR3 loop spans 15 amino acids. The V gene lost 0 bases and the J gene lost 6 bases, with 9 bases spanning the gap. Per the germline V gene, CDR1 is ENHRY and CDR2 is SYGVKD. CDR3 sequence: CAISESRHSNSPLHF. In DNA form, the CDR3 reads TGTGCCATCAGTGAGTCGCGACACAGTAATTCACCCCTCCACTTT.